Sequencing of this TCR beta chain was carried out in a study of cytomegalovirus exposure and HLA in healthy donors. Study at large: Of 300 to 450 genotyped donors, roughly 80% clustered with self-reported Caucasian donors. Overall study findings and caveats: One variant, a missense change in DCLRE1C, was linked in a later analysis to TCR beta V- and J-gene trimming. Several top significant clusters appeared, in a later analysis, to be linked to common viral pathogens.

V shed 2 bases and J 0 bases; nucleotides not matched to a gene: 0. Germline V lookup: CDR1 SGDLS, CDR2 YYNGEE. This CDR3 is built from 15 residues. Of note for this clone: What it binds is unknown.

PCR amplification relied on 60 Vbeta primers (plus 13 Jbeta primers). This table comes from immunoSEQ multiplex PCR, and its TCRdb copy is limited to in-frame clones, with some not included. Among about 180,000 clones, over 75% were seen once, and the ten largest hold roughly 0.5%. What was sequenced was PBMCs. The V and J genes are TRBV9 and TRBJ1-5; 9 bases are a match to TRBD1. The source of this sequence is a woman in her fifties or sixties in good health and CMV-seronegative. The CDR3 protein is CASSVGQGSNQPQHF. CDR3 bases: TGTGCCAGCAGCGTGGGACAGGGTAGCAATCAGCCCCAGCATTTT.